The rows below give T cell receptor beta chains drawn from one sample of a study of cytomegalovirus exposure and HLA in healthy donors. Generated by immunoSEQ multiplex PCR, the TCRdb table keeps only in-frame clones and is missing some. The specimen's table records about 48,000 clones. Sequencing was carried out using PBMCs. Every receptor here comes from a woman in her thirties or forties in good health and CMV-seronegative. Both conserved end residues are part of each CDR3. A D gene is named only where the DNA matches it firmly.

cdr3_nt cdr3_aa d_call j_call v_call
TGTGCCAGCAGCGCGGGGATGGACACCGGGGAGCTGTTTTTT CASSAGMDTGELFF . TRBJ2-2 TRBV7-2
TGTGCCAGCTCACCTGGGACAAGTGGAAACACCATATATTTT CASSPGTSGNTIYF . TRBJ1-3 TRBV18
TGCGCCAGCAGCTTTTACGGTAGCACAGATACGCAGTATTTT CASSFYGSTDTQYF . TRBJ2-3 TRBV5-1
TGTGCCTGGAGTGGGACTAGCGCCGAAGAGACCCAGTACTTC CAWSGTSAEETQYF TRBD2 TRBJ2-5 TRBV30
TGCAGCGTCCGGGACTATCGGTCCTACGAGCAGTACTTC CSVRDYRSYEQYF TRBD2 TRBJ2-7 TRBV29-1
TGTGCCAGCAGCCCGGCGGCACAGGTTGGGGGGAGCACAGATACGCAGTATTTT CASSPAAQVGGSTDTQYF . TRBJ2-3 TRBV4-2
TGTGCCAGCAGCCCCACAACAGGGCACACTGAAGCTTTCTTT CASSPTTGHTEAFF . TRBJ1-1 TRBV4-2
TGTGCCATCAGTTCTCAGACAGGGAACTATGGCTACACCTTC CAISSQTGNYGYTF TRBD1 TRBJ1-2 TRBV10-3
TGTGCCAGTAGTCCCTTACGTACTTCTTGGAACACTGAAGCTTTCTTT CASSPLRTSWNTEAFF . TRBJ1-1 TRBV19
TGTGCCATCAGTCCTTCGACCGGGAATTCACCCCTCCACTTT CAISPSTGNSPLHF . TRBJ1-6 TRBV10-3
TGCGCCAGCAGCTTGGGGACAGGGGGCAATGAAGCTTTCTTT CASSLGTGGNEAFF TRBD1 TRBJ1-1 TRBV5-1
TGTGCCAGCAGCTGGGACAGCACCCTCACCGGGGAGCTGTTTTTT CASSWDSTLTGELFF TRBD1 TRBJ2-2 TRBV5-6
TGTGCCAGCAGCTTAGGGGGGACTAGCGGGGATACGCAGTATTTT CASSLGGTSGDTQYF TRBD2 TRBJ2-3 TRBV7-8
TGTGCCAGCAGTGAGACACGTGAGAACACTGAAGCTTTCTTT CASSETRENTEAFF . TRBJ1-1 TRBV6-1
TGCGCCAGCAGCTTGGGGACAGGGGATCAAGAGAACCAGTACTTC CASSLGTGDQENQYF TRBD1 TRBJ2-5 TRBV5-1
TGTGCCAGTAGTACGGAACATCTAGCGGGAGTCGTCTCGCCTCGGTCCGAGCAGTTCTTC CASSTEHLAGVVSPRSEQFF TRBD2 TRBJ2-1 TRBV19
TGTGCCAGCAGCCTCCGTGATGGATCCAGGGGCACCTACGAGCAGTACTTC CASSLRDGSRGTYEQYF . TRBJ2-7 TRBV7-2
TGTGCCAGCAGCCAACAGGCTGGCACAGATACGCAGTATTTT CASSQQAGTDTQYF . TRBJ2-3 TRBV14
TGTGCCAGCAGCTTAGGGGGCCTCGCTACGCAGTATTTT CASSLGGLATQYF TRBD1 TRBJ2-3 TRBV5-6
TGTGCCAGCAGAAGCGGGACATCCCGGGAGACCCAGTACTTC CASRSGTSRETQYF . TRBJ2-5 TRBV6-6
TGCAGTGCTCCAGTAAACACTGAAGCTTTCTTT CSAPVNTEAFF . TRBJ1-1 TRBV20-1
TGTGCCAGCAGCCCAGGGGGAGGAAGGTACGAGCAGTACTTC CASSPGGGRYEQYF . TRBJ2-7 TRBV13
TGTGCCAGCTCACCCGACAATTATGGCTACACCTTC CASSPDNYGYTF . TRBJ1-2 TRBV18
TGTGCCAGCTCCTCGGCCGGACAGGGGGCGGGGGAGCAGTACTTC CASSSAGQGAGEQYF TRBD1 TRBJ2-7 TRBV6-5
TGTGCCAGCAGCTTTCAGGGTGTCGACGAGCAGTACTTC CASSFQGVDEQYF . TRBJ2-7 TRBV7-9
TGTGCCAGCAGCTTAGCAGGGGGACAGTATAATTCACCCCTCCACTTT CASSLAGGQYNSPLHF TRBD1 TRBJ1-6 TRBV7-6
TGTGCCAGCTCCCCGGGTGCCACTAATGAAAAACTGTTTTTT CASSPGATNEKLFF . TRBJ1-4 TRBV18
TGCGCCAGCAGCTTGGCGACAGGGACCGGGGAGCTGTTTTTT CASSLATGTGELFF TRBD1 TRBJ2-2 TRBV5-1
TGTGCCAGCTCACCGGGACAAAACTATGGCTACACCTTC CASSPGQNYGYTF . TRBJ1-2 TRBV18
TGTGCCATCAAACGACAGCAGAACACTGAAGCTTTCTTT CAIKRQQNTEAFF . TRBJ1-1 TRBV10-3
TGCGCCAGCAGCCACGGACAGGCGGCCCTTGAAAAACTGTTTTTT CASSHGQAALEKLFF TRBD1 TRBJ1-4 TRBV5-1
TGTGCCAGCAGCCCCCGGGACTTGTGGGCCGGGGAGCTGTTTTTT CASSPRDLWAGELFF . TRBJ2-2 TRBV5-6
TGTGCCAGCAGCCCCGGACAGACTAATTCACCCCTCCACTTT CASSPGQTNSPLHF . TRBJ1-6 TRBV7-2
TGTGCCAGCAGTGAAAACAGGGTTCAGCCCCAGCATTTT CASSENRVQPQHF . TRBJ1-5 TRBV6-1
TGCGCCAGCAGCGTTGGACATTCCAGTGCATACAATGAGCAGTTCTTC CASSVGHSSAYNEQFF . TRBJ2-1 TRBV5-1
TGCGCCAGCAGCCAAGGCCGACCCTTTAGGACTAGCGGAAACGAGCAGTACTTC CASSQGRPFRTSGNEQYF TRBD2 TRBJ2-7 TRBV4-1
TGTGCCAGCAGTCCCATATTGGGGACAGGGCACGGCTACACCTTC CASSPILGTGHGYTF TRBD1 TRBJ1-2 TRBV28
TGTGCCAGCAGTTCCCCTCGCGGGTATAGGGCCTACGAGCAGTACTTC CASSSPRGYRAYEQYF . TRBJ2-7 TRBV6-5
TGTGCCAGCAGGAAATACGGGACAGGGTACGGGATGAACACTGAAGCTTTCTTT CASRKYGTGYGMNTEAFF TRBD1 TRBJ1-1 TRBV28
TGTGCCAGTAGTAGACCCGGGATATATTACACTGAAGCTTTCTTT CASSRPGIYYTEAFF . TRBJ1-1 TRBV19
TGTGCCAGCAGCGTAGCTTTGGCGGGAGCCTCCGACAATGAGCAGTTCTTC CASSVALAGASDNEQFF TRBD2 TRBJ2-1 TRBV9
TGTGCCAGCAGTTTAAACGGGGACACTGAAGCTTTCTTT CASSLNGDTEAFF . TRBJ1-1 TRBV27
TGTGCCAGCAGCCTACGACATCGTGGGAGTTCACCCCTCCACTTT CASSLRHRGSSPLHF . TRBJ1-6 TRBV6-5
TGCGCCAGCAGCTTGGCTAGCGGGGGAGAGACCCAGTACTTC CASSLASGGETQYF TRBD2 TRBJ2-5 TRBV5-1
TGTGCCACCGCGATGCGGTCAGGGGGCAATCAGCCCCAGCATTTT CATAMRSGGNQPQHF . TRBJ1-5 TRBV2
TGTGCCAGCCAACTCGGGACAGGGGTGTCCAATGAGCAGTTCTTC CASQLGTGVSNEQFF TRBD1 TRBJ2-1 TRBV19
TGTGCCAGCTCACCACCGAACGGGAACACCGGGGAGCTGTTTTTT CASSPPNGNTGELFF . TRBJ2-2 TRBV18
TGTGCCAGCAGCGTAGGGTCTAGCGGGGGAGGTGAGCAGTTCTTC CASSVGSSGGGEQFF TRBD2 TRBJ2-1 TRBV9
TGTGCCAGCAGTTACTCTGGGCGGGGGGGCGCGGACGAGCAGTACTTC CASSYSGRGGADEQYF TRBD2 TRBJ2-7 TRBV6-6
TGTGCCAGCAGTTACACGGGACAGGGGAATTCACCCCTCCACTTT CASSYTGQGNSPLHF TRBD1 TRBJ1-6 TRBV6-5
TGCAGCGTCGACAGGACTAGCGGAAAGGGAGATACGCAGTATTTT CSVDRTSGKGDTQYF TRBD2 TRBJ2-3 TRBV29-1
TGTGCCAGCAGCAAAAGGAGCGGGAGGGATTACGAGCAGTACTTC CASSKRSGRDYEQYF TRBD2 TRBJ2-7 TRBV9
TGTGCCAGCAGCGTAGGTAGAGGGAGGGAGACCCAGTACTTC CASSVGRGRETQYF . TRBJ2-5 TRBV9
TGTGCCAGCGGGTACAGTGCTAATGAAAAACTGTTTTTT CASGYSANEKLFF . TRBJ1-4 TRBV2
TGTGCCAGCTCACCATCTTCGGGTGGAGATACGCAGTATTTT CASSPSSGGDTQYF . TRBJ2-3 TRBV18
TGTGCCAGCAGCCGACTCCGGGACAGGGTTACCCAGTACTTC CASSRLRDRVTQYF TRBD1 TRBJ2-5 TRBV11-2
TGCGCCAGCAGCCAAGACGCGGGTCCCCTGGGCGAGCAGTACTTC CASSQDAGPLGEQYF . TRBJ2-7 TRBV4-1
TGTGCCAGCAGTTTATCGGGGGGGGATGGCTACACCTTC CASSLSGGDGYTF . TRBJ1-2 TRBV27
TGTGCCATCAGGGGGCAGGACACTGAAGCTTTCTTT CAIRGQDTEAFF . TRBJ1-1 TRBV10-3